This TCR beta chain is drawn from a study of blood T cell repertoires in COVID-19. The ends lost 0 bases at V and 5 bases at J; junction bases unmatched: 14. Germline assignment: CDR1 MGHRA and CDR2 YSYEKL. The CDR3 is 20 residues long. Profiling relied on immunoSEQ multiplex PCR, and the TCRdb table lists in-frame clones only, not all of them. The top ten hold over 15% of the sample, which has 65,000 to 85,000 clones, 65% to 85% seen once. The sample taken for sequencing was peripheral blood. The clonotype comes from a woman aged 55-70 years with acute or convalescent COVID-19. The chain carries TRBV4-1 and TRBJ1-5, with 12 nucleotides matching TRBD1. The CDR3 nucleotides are TGCGCCAGCAGCCAAGATCTCGGGACAGGGGGCGCTTGGGGGGATCAGCCCCAGCATTTT. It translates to CASSQDLGTGGAWGDQPQHF.